This passage covers 26 T cell receptor beta chains from one sample sequenced in a study of vaccination effects on CD4 cells after COVID-19. Antigen-specific CD4+ T cells were first expanded with viral peptide pools by the ViraFEST assay and only then sequenced. When nine to ten days of culture had elapsed, CD4+ T cells were isolated. Infection dated between March and December 2020, before the Alpha, Beta and Delta variants reached the United States. TCRdb's table, derived via immunoSEQ multiplex PCR, lists solely in-frame clones and lacks some. The sample comprises under 20,000 clones, approximately 81% of which are singletons, and 16% rests with the top ten. No antigens are known for them. The sample consisted of CD4+ T cells from PBMCs cultured with SARS-CoV-2 spike peptides, taken before COVID-19 vaccination. Receptors were obtained from a human donor who had a prior SARS-CoV-2 infection.

This chain links TRBV5-5 with TRBJ2-3; possible D gene TRBD2, 5 bases. The V end lost 5 bases, the J end lost 3 bases, and 19 bases lay between the germline ends. The CDR3 spans 16 residues. Germline CDR1 and CDR2: SGHKS and YYEKEE (reference sequence). In nucleotides, the CDR3 is TGTGCCAGCAGGGCGGGCCCGGTATTTGGTACAGATACGCAGTATTTT. Translating it yields CASRAGPVFGTDTQYF.

This chain links TRBV2 with TRBJ1-3; D gene uncertain. CDR1 and CDR2 (germline): SNHLY, FYNNEI. Trimming removed 1 base at V and 0 bases at J, with 7 bases between. CDR3 length: 15 residues. The CDR3 is CASSEDGHSGNTIYF. CDR3 in DNA: TGTGCCAGCAGTGAAGACGGTCACTCTGGAAACACCATATATTTT.

The chain uses TRBV14 and TRBJ2-3, with 7 positions matching TRBD2. Germline assignment: CDR1 SGHDN and CDR2 FVKESK. After removal of 4 bases from V and 1 base from J, the junction contained 8 bases not matched to a gene. The CDR3 is made up of 16 amino acids. The CDR3 region is CASSPFSSGRTDTQYF. CDR3 coding DNA: TGTGCCAGCAGCCCCTTTTCTAGCGGTCGCACAGATACGCAGTATTTT.

The table lists this clone with a few counts. V gene TRBV7-8 combines with J gene TRBJ2-1, with 10 bases matching TRBD2. Germline CDR1 SGHVS, CDR2 FQNEAQ. V shed 5 bases and J 10 bases; nucleotides not matched to a gene: 5. CDR3 length: 13 amino acids. The CDR3 sequence is CASSTPTSGEQFF. The CDR3 bases are TGTGCCAGCAGCACCCCGACTAGCGGGGAGCAGTTCTTC.

This clone has just a few counts. This sequence joins TRBV5-1 and TRBJ2-1; 8 bases line up with TRBD2. The ends lost 4 bases at V and 0 bases at J; junction bases unmatched: 3. This CDR3 has 15 amino acids. Germline-derived CDR1 and CDR2 are SGHRS and YFSETQ. CDR3 loop: CASSPGTSSYNEQFF. CDR3 DNA sequence: TGCGCCAGCAGCCCCGGGACTAGCTCCTACAATGAGCAGTTCTTC.

The chain is built from TRBV5-1 and TRBJ2-5; no reliable D call. V lost 2 bases and J 4 bases, leaving 9 bases between the germline ends. CDR1 SGHRS and CDR2 YFSETQ come from the germline V gene. This CDR3 is 13 amino acids long. Here the CDR3 reads CASSFGQLETQYF. CDR3 sequence (DNA): TGCGCCAGCAGCTTCGGGCAGTTAGAGACCCAGTACTTC.

The chain employs TRBV30 and TRBJ1-6; D is unresolved. V lost 6 bases and J 7 bases, leaving 19 bases between the germline ends. Germline V lookup: CDR1 GTSNPN, CDR2 SVGIG (reference sequence). The CDR3 loop spans 15 amino acids. The CDR3 is CACHPRGLLNSPLHF. CDR3 DNA: TGTGCCTGCCACCCAAGAGGACTTTTGAATTCACCCCTCCACTTT.

The chain uses TRBV28 and TRBJ1-5, with 7 nucleotides matching TRBD1. This CDR3 is 14 amino acids long. Germline trimming cut 6 bases from V and 0 bases from J; bases unmatched to any gene: 2. Germline V gives CDR1 MDHEN, CDR2 SYDVKM. In DNA form, the CDR3 reads TGTGCCAGCAGGCAGGGGGTTAGCAATCAGCCCCAGCATTTT. As protein: CASRQGVSNQPQHF.

As for this clone: Different DNA sequences within this sample yield the same CDR3. V usage is TRBV5-1 and J usage is TRBJ1-4; 7 nucleotides agree with TRBD1. Germline-derived CDR1 and CDR2 are SGHRS and YFSETQ. Trimming removed 4 bases from V and 2 bases from J; junction bases left unmatched: 5. The CDR3 consists of 15 residues. CDR3 DNA: TGCGCCAGCAGCCCAGAGGGGGCGACTAATGAAAAACTGTTTTTT. This encodes CASSPEGATNEKLFF. The whole variable domain, remainder taken from reference TRBV5-1 and TRBJ1-4, is KAGVTQTPRYLIKTRGQQVTLSCSPISGHRSVSWYQQTPGQGLQFLFEYFSETQRNKGNFPGRFSGRQFSNSRSEMNVSTLELGDSALYLCASSPEGATNEKLFFGSGTQLSVL.

V is TRBV5-6 and J is TRBJ2-7; unclear D gene. Trimming removed 7 bases at V and 0 bases at J, with 8 bases between. Germline V gene lookup returns CDR1 SGHDT and CDR2 YYEEEE. The CDR3 length is 12 residues. CDR3 loop: CASGKSSYEQYF. The CDR3 nucleotides read TGTGCCAGCGGTAAGAGCTCCTACGAGCAGTACTTC.

This chain links TRBV18 with TRBJ1-4, with TRBD1 identical over 9 bases. CDR3 length: 14 residues. V shed 2 bases, J shed 8 bases, and the junction held 3 bases outside the gene matches. Germline lookup yields CDR1 KGHSH and CDR2 LQKENI. The CDR3 is CASSPVGQGEKLFF. The CDR3 bases are TGTGCCAGCTCACCAGTGGGACAGGGCGAAAAACTGTTTTTT.

The table lists this clone with a few counts. The V gene is TRBV12-3 or TRBV12-4, the J gene TRBJ1-6; D call uncertain. This CDR3 region has 13 residues. V was trimmed by 3 bases and J by 8 bases, leaving 8 bases between them. CDR3 region: CASSFWVHSPLHF. Written as DNA, the CDR3 is TGTGCCAGCAGTTTTTGGGTACATTCACCCCTCCACTTT.

This chain connects TRBV7-9 to TRBJ2-1, with TRBD2 identical over 13 bases. V gave up 2 bases and J gave up 5 bases; unmatched junction bases: 6. This CDR3 has 17 residues. Germline V gives CDR1 SEHNR, CDR2 FQNEAQ (reference sequence). The CDR3: CASSLSRLAGGHNEQFF. For the CDR3, the DNA is TGTGCCAGCAGCTTATCGAGACTAGCGGGGGGCCACAATGAGCAGTTCTTC.

The CDR3 DNA reads TGTGCCAGTAGTATAGGGAGGCAGGAAGCTTTCTTT. Its translation: CASSIGRQEAFF. This rearrangement joins TRBV19 to TRBJ1-1, with D unclear. Germline V lookup: CDR1 LNHDA, CDR2 SQIVND (reference sequence). The CDR3 is made up of 12 amino acids. Between the trimmed V and J ends, which lost 1 base and 8 bases, there was a span of 8 bases.

This clone was seen a few times. The J gene is TRBJ1-2, the V gene TRBV19; D not resolved. The CDR3 covers 14 residues. The V gene lost 2 bases and the J gene lost 7 bases, with 14 bases spanning the gap. The germline gives CDR1 LNHDA, CDR2 SQIVND (reference sequence). CDR3 DNA sequence: TGTGCCAGTAGTATAAAGGACTGGGGAGGTGGCTACACCTTC. It is translated as CASSIKDWGGGYTF.

This chain uses TRBV30 with TRBJ1-1; 8 bases agree with TRBD1. The CDR3 totals 14 residues. The junction had 6 bases not matched to a gene; V was cut back by 2 bases and J by 4 bases. The germline V gene encodes CDR1 GTSNPN and CDR2 SVGIG (reference sequence). Written as DNA, the CDR3 is TGTGCCTGGAGTCCTCCGGGACAGGCCACTGAAGCTTTCTTT. This gives the protein CAWSPPGQATEAFF.

This sequence joins TRBV5-1 and TRBJ2-1; the D is unclear. The V end lost 4 bases, the J end lost 3 bases, and 17 bases lay between the germline ends. Germline CDR1 SGHRS, CDR2 YFSETQ. The CDR3 sequence is 16 residues long. CDR3 nucleotides: TGCGCCAGCAGCGGGCAACTTAATCTCTACTACAATGAGCAGTTCTTC. Its protein is CASSGQLNLYYNEQFF.

This clone appeared a single time. The V call is TRBV2, the J call TRBJ1-4; D remains unclear. Germline values: CDR1 SNHLY, CDR2 FYNNEI. With 0 bases removed from V and 8 bases from J, the gap between germline ends came to 7 bases. The CDR3 extends over 13 amino acids. Here the CDR3 DNA reads TGTGCCAGCAGTGAAGCGCCGGGCGAAAAACTGTTTTTT. It encodes CASSEAPGEKLFF.

The chain is built from TRBV2 and TRBJ2-2; 7 positions agree with TRBD2. The CDR3 spans 17 residues. With 3 bases clipped from V and 3 bases from J, the junction kept 10 bases outside the gene matches. Germline V gene sequence: CDR1 SNHLY, CDR2 FYNNEI. Written as DNA, the CDR3 is TGTGCCAGCAGTGATGGGCGGTATGGGGGGGACACCGGGGAGCTGTTTTTT. It encodes CASSDGRYGGDTGELFF.

This rearrangement joins TRBV9 to TRBJ2-5; 8 bases line up with TRBD2. The CDR3 is 16 amino acids. Germline V CDR1 and CDR2: SGDLS, YYNGEE. Trimming took 0 bases from V and 4 from J; bases not matched to a gene: 8. The CDR3: CASSVADGGAAETQYF. In DNA form, the CDR3 reads TGTGCCAGCAGCGTAGCTGACGGGGGGGCCGCAGAGACCCAGTACTTC. The entire variable domain, with the rest obtained from reference TRBV9 and TRBJ2-5, is as follows: DSGVTQTPKHLITATGQRVTLRCSPRSGDLSVYWYQQSLDQGLQFLIQYYNGEERAKGNILERFSAQQFPDLHSELNLSSLELGDSALYFCASSVADGGAAETQYFGPGTRLLVL.

V and J are TRBV4-2 and TRBJ2-2; 10 bases fit TRBD2. The germline gives CDR1 LGHNA, CDR2 YNFKEQ. CDR3 length equals 16 residues. The V segment lost 11 bases and the J segment 1 base; nucleotides outside the gene matches: 10. The CDR3 DNA reads as TGTGCCGCGGGGCGGCCTAGCGGGAGGAACACCGGGGAGCTGTTTTTT. Translated, it gives CAAGRPSGRNTGELFF.

The chain uses TRBV11-2 and TRBJ2-7; 8 bases are shared with TRBD1. Germline V gene lookup returns CDR1 SGHAT and CDR2 FQNNGV. The junction had 9 bases not matched to a gene; V was cut back by 5 bases and J by 3 bases. The CDR3 loop spans 15 amino acids. The CDR3 loop is CASSPGGPSYYEQYF. The CDR3 nucleotides read TGTGCCAGCAGCCCAGGGGGCCCCTCCTACTACGAGCAGTACTTC. Drawing the rest from reference TRBV11-2 and TRBJ2-7, the complete variable domain is EAGVAQSPRYKIIEKRQSVAFWCNPISGHATLYWYQQILGQGPKLLIQFQNNGVVDDSQLPKDRFSAERLKGVDSTLKIQPAKLEDSAVYLCASSPGGPSYYEQYFGPGTRLTVT.

The J gene is TRBJ2-1, the V gene TRBV24-1; weak D call: TRBD1 (5 bases). Germline assignment: CDR1 KGHDR and CDR2 SFDVKD. V gave up 0 bases and J gave up 11 bases, with 7 bases separating them. This CDR3 has 12 residues. The CDR3 nucleotides are TGTGCCACCAGTGATTTGAGGGGCCAGCAGTTCTTC. Translation gives CATSDLRGQQFF.

The chain has TRBV11-3 and TRBJ2-2, with 8 bases that match TRBD2. The CDR3 extends over 17 amino acids. V was clipped by 2 bases and J by 5 bases; unmatched bases: 10. Germline V lookup: CDR1 SGHNT, CDR2 YENEEA. CDR3 DNA: TGTGCCAGCAGCTTAACGGTGGGACTAGTATGGACCGGGGAGCTGTTTTTT. It is translated as CASSLTVGLVWTGELFF.

The chain links TRBV4-3 to TRBJ1-4; possibly TRBD1 for D (5 bases). The germline V and J ends were trimmed by 0 bases and 5 bases, with 10 bases remaining between them. The germline V gene has CDR1 LGHNA and CDR2 YSLEER. The CDR3 spans 15 residues. The CDR3: CASSQDKGLNEKLFF. CDR3 bases: TGCGCCAGCAGCCAAGATAAGGGACTCAATGAAAAACTGTTTTTT.

The chain joins TRBV10-3 to TRBJ2-3, with D tentatively TRBD2 (6 bases). CDR3 length: 15 amino acids. V was trimmed by 3 bases and J by 5 bases, leaving 15 bases between them. The germline CDR1 and CDR2 sequences are ENHRY and SYGVKD. The CDR3 bases are TGTGCCATCAGTGATCACGGGGGATTAGGAGATACGCAGTATTTT. It is translated as CAISDHGGLGDTQYF.